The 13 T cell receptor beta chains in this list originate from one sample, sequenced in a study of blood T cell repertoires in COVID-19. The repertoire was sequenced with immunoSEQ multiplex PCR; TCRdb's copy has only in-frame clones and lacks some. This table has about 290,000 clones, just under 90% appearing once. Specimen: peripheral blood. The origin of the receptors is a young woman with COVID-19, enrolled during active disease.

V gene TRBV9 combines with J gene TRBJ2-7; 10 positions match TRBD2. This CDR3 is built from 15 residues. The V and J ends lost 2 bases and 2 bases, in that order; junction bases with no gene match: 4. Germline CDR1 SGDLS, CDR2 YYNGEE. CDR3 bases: TGTGCCAGCAGCGTCGGACTAGCGGCAACCTACGAGCAGTACTTC. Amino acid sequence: CASSVGLAATYEQYF.

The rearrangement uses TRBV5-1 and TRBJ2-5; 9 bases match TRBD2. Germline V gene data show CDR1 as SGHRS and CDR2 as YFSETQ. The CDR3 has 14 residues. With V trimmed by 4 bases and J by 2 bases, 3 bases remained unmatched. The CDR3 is CASSLSGGQETQYF. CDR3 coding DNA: TGCGCCAGCAGCCTTAGCGGGGGTCAAGAGACCCAGTACTTC.

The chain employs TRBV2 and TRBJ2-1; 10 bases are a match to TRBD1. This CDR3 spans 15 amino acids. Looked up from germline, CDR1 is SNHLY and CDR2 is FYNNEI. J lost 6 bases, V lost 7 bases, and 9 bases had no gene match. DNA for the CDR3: TGTGCCAGCAATTGGGGACAGGGGCTCGGCAATGAGCAGTTCTTC. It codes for CASNWGQGLGNEQFF. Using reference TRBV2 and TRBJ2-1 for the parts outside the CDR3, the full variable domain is EPEVTQTPSHQVTQMGQEVILRCVPISNHLYFYWYRQILGQKVEFLVSFYNNEISEKSEIFDDQFSVERPDGSNFTLKIRSTKLEDSAMYFCASNWGQGLGNEQFFGPGTRLTVL.

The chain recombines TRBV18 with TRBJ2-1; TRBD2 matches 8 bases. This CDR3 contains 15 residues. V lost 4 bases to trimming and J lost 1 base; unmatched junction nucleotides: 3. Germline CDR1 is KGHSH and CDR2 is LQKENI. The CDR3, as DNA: TGTGCCAGCTCACTAGCGGGGTCTTCCTACAATGAGCAGTTCTTC. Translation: CASSLAGSSYNEQFF.

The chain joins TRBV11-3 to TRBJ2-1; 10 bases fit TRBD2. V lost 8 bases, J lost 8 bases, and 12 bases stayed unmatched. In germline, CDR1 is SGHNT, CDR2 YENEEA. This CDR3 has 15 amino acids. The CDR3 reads CASSSGTSANDEQFF. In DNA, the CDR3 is TGTGCCAGCTCCTCCGGGACTAGCGCTAACGATGAGCAGTTCTTC.

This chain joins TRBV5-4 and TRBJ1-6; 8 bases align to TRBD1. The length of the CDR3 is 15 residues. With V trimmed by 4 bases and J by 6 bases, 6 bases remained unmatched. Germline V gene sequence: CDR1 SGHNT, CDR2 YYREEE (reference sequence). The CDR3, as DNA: TGTGCCAGCAGCGAAAGGACAGGGCGTAATTCACCCCTCCACTTT. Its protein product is CASSERTGRNSPLHF.

CDR3 DNA: TGCGCCAGCAGCTTGTATGGGCCTGAAGCTTTCTTT. This codes for CASSLYGPEAFF. This chain connects TRBV5-1 to TRBJ1-1; D uncertain. The CDR3 consists of 12 residues. Trimming cost V 1 base and J 6 bases, with 7 bases left between them. Per germline, CDR1 SGHRS and CDR2 YFSETQ.

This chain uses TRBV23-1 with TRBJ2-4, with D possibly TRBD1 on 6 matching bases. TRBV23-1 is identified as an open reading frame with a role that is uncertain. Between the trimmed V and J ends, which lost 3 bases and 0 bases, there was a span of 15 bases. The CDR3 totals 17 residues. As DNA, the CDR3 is TGCGCCAGCAGTCAGCACTTCAGGGGCCCAGCCAAAAACATTCAGTACTTC. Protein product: CASSQHFRGPAKNIQYF.

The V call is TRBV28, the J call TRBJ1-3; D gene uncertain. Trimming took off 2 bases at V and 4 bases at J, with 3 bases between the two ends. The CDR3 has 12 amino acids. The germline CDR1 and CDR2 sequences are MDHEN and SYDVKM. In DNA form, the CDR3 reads TGTGCCAGCAGTTTACGGGGAAACACCATATATTTT. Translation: CASSLRGNTIYF.

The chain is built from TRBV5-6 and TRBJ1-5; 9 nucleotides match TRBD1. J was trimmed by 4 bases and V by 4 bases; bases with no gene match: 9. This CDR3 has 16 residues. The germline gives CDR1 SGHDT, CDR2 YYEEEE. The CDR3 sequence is CASSMAGTGLNQPQHF. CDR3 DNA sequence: TGTGCCAGCAGCATGGCCGGGACAGGGTTGAATCAGCCCCAGCATTTT.

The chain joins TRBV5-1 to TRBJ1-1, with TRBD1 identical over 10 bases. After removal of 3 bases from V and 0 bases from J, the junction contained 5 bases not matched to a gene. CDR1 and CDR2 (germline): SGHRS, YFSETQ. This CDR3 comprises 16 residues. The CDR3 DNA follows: TGCGCCAGCAGCTGGACAGGGGGAAACATGAACACTGAAGCTTTCTTT. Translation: CASSWTGGNMNTEAFF.

This chain's CDR3 is CASSQGGSYNEQFF. The CDR3 DNA follows: TGTGCCAGTAGTCAGGGGGGCTCCTACAATGAGCAGTTCTTC. The chain has TRBV19 and TRBJ2-1; D is perhaps TRBD1 (7 bases). Germline CDR1 and CDR2: LNHDA and SQIVND (reference sequence). This CDR3 spans 14 amino acids. V lost 5 bases and J 0 bases, leaving 8 bases between the germline ends.

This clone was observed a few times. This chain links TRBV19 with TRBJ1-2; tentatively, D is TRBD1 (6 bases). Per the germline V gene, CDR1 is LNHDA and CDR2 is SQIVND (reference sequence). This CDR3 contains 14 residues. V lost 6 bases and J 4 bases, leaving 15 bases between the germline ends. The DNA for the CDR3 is TGTGCCAGTAGCATCTTGGGGGGGGCCTATGGCTACACCTTC. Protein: CASSILGGAYGYTF.